Given below is one TCR beta chain in context. Its antigen is not identified. This record comes from a study of vaccination and CD4 T cells after COVID-19. Scientists ran DNA taken from cultured CD4+ T cells through the Oncomine TCR Beta short-read assay for sequencing. Genomic DNA was extracted from cultured CD4+ T cells. TCRdb passed the PCR reads through MiXCR, listing each CDR3 protein once. The sample includes over 8,500 distinct CDR3 sequences, about 28% of them seen just once. The V end was cut by 3 bases, the J end by 6 bases, with 8 bases between. There are 11 residues in the CDR3. The germline V gene has CDR1 DFQATT and CDR2 SNEGSKA (reference sequence). The treatment: approximately nine-day PBMC culture with coronavirus spike peptide pools or control peptides (ViraFEST assay). According to the study, CD4+ T cells from the unexposed donor were gathered ahead of the COVID-19 pandemic (2011-2018). IL-2 (around 9.1 IU/ml) and peptide pools (around 9.7 ug/ml) were added to cultures of around 2 million PBMCs per well. Investigators isolated CD4+ T cells by negative selection after about 10 days of culture. Available cell numbers determined whether unexposed-donor CD4+ T cells were probed with SARS-CoV-2 S/N and four cold-coronavirus spikes.

V and J are TRBV20-1 and TRBJ1-1; the D gene is possibly TRBD1 (5 bases). What was sequenced was CD4+ T cells from blood, cultured in vitro. The receptor comes from a human donor in good health. The chain's CDR3 is CSARGRAEAFF. The CDR3, as DNA: TGCAGTGCTAGGGGGCGGGCTGAAGCTTTCTTT.